This TCR delta chain stems from a study of delta chains in infants with herpesvirus infections. Across the whole study: Infants in Uganda were tracked from birth through primary CMV infection. A public fetal Vdelta1/Vgamma8 clonotype was sought in postnatally CMV-infected infants.

Looked up from germline, CDR1 is TSWWSYY and CDR2 is QGS. The length of the CDR3 is 23 residues. Trimming took 7 bases from V and 0 from J, leaving 39 bases between them. PBMC RNA was reverse transcribed using gamma-chain- and delta-chain-specific primers. TCRdb re-analyzed the RT-PCR reads via CATT. The table has about 1,500 delta-chain clones, 25% to 30% seen once. Worth noting for this clone: What it binds is not known. A much larger clone lies one base from this, so it may be a read error. This sample also contains other DNA sequences that code for the same CDR3.

Overall study findings and caveats: A few infants infected before 120 days plus one congenital case had the public Vdelta1 clonotype.

The chain employs TRDV1 and TRDJ1, with D perhaps matching TRDD3 (9 bases). The receptor was derived from a human donor who was a Ugandan infant, either HIV-exposed or HIV-unexposed (not recorded which). The sample consisted of peripheral blood, taken at time point 1 of longitudinal follow-up. The CDR3 DNA reads as TGTGCTCTTGAGGCTCTTCCTACCCGAGAGTGGGGGATAGATGGGCTTTACACCGATAAACTCATCTTT. Protein product: CALEALPTREWGIDGLYTDKLIF.